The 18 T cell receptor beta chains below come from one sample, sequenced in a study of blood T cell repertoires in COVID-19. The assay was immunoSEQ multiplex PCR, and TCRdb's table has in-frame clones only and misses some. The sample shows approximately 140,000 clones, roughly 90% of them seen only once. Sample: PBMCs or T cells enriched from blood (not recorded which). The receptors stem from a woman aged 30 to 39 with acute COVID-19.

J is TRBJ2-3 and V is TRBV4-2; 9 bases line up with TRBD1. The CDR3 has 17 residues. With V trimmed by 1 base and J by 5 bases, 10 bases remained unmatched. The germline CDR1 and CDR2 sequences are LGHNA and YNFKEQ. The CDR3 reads CASSQVVSTGGLDTQYF. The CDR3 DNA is TGTGCCAGCAGCCAAGTGGTGTCGACAGGGGGGTTAGATACGCAGTATTTT.

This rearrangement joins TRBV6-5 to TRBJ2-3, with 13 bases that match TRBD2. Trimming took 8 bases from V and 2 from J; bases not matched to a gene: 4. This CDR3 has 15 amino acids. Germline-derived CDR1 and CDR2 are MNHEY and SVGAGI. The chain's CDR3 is CASGGLAGPTDTQYF. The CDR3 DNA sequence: TGTGCCAGCGGGGGACTAGCGGGACCCACAGATACGCAGTATTTT.

CDR3 nucleotide sequence: TGTGCCAGCAGCCCGGGACTAGCGGGAGTTCACGATGAGCAGTTCTTC. Amino acids: CASSPGLAGVHDEQFF. V is TRBV7-2 and J is TRBJ2-1, with 14 bases aligning to TRBD2. The V gene end was trimmed by 5 bases and the J gene end by 8 bases; junction bases not matched to a gene: 8. The CDR3 totals 16 residues. Germline V gene sequence: CDR1 SGHTA, CDR2 FQGNSA.

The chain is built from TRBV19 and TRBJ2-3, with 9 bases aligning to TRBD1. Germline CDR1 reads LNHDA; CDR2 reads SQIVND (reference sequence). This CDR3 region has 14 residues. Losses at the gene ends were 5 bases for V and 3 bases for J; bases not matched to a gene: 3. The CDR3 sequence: CASSFDRGTDTQYF. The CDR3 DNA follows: TGTGCCAGTAGTTTTGACAGGGGGACAGATACGCAGTATTTT.

CDR3 in amino acids: CASSLKQNYGYTF. Here the CDR3 DNA reads TGTGCCAGCAGTTTAAAACAGAACTATGGCTACACCTTC. This chain links TRBV12-3 or TRBV12-4 with TRBJ1-2; the D is unclear. Trimming pared 2 bases from V and 2 bases from J, leaving 6 bases between. This CDR3 has 13 amino acids.

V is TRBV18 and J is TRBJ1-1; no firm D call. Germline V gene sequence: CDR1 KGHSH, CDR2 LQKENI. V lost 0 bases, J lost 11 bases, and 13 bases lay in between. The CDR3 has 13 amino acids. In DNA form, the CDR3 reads TGTGCCAGCTCACCACCCTCCGCTAAAGAGGCTTTCTTT. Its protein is CASSPPSAKEAFF.

The CDR3 DNA reads as TGTGCCAGCAGCTTAATAGGGGTAGGGGGCACAGATACGCAGTATTTT. Translated, it gives CASSLIGVGGTDTQYF. The chain couples TRBV7-3 to TRBJ2-3; D is possibly TRBD1 (5 bases). Germline V gives CDR1 SGHTA, CDR2 FQGTGA. V lost 1 base to trimming and J lost 1 base, with 12 bases between them. This CDR3 region has 16 residues.

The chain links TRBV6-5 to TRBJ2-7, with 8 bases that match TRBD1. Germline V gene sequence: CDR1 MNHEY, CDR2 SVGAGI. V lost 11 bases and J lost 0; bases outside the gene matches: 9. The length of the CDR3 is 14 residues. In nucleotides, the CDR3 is TGTGCCCCTCCCCGGGACAGGCTCTCCTACGAGCAGTACTTC. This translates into CAPPRDRLSYEQYF.

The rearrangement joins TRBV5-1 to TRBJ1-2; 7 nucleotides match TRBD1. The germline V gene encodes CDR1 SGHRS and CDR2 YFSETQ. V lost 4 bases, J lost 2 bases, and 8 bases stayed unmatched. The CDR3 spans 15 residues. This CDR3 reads CASSQVPGQNYGYTF. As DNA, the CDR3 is TGCGCCAGCAGCCAAGTTCCGGGACAGAACTATGGCTACACCTTC. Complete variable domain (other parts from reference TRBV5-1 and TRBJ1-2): KAGVTQTPRYLIKTRGQQVTLSCSPISGHRSVSWYQQTPGQGLQFLFEYFSETQRNKGNFPGRFSGRQFSNSRSEMNVSTLELGDSALYLCASSQVPGQNYGYTFGSGTRLTVV.

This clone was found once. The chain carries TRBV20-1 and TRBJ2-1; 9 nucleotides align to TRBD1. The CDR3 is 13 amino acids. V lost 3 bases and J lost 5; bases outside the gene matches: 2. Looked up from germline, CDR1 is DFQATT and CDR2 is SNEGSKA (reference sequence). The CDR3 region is CSASWDRDNEQFF. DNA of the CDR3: TGCAGTGCTAGTTGGGACAGGGACAATGAGCAGTTCTTC.

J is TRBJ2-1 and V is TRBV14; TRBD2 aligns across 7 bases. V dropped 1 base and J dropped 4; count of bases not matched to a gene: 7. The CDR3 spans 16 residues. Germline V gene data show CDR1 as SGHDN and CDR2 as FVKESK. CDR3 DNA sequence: TGTGCCAGCAGCCAAGCATCTAGCGGTTTATACAATGAGCAGTTCTTC. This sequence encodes CASSQASSGLYNEQFF.

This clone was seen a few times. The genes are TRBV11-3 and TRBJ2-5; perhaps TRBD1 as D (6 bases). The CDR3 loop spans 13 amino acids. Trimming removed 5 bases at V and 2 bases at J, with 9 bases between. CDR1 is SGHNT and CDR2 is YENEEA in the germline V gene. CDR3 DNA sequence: TGTGCCAGCAGCATCGGACAGCAAGAGACCCAGTACTTC. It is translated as CASSIGQQETQYF.

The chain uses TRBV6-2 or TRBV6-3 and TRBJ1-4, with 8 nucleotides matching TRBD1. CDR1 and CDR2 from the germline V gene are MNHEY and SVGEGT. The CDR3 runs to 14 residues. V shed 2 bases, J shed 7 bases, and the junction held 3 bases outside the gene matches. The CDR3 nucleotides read TGTGCCAGCAGTTACGTTACAGGGGGTGAAAAACTGTTTTTT. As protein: CASSYVTGGEKLFF.

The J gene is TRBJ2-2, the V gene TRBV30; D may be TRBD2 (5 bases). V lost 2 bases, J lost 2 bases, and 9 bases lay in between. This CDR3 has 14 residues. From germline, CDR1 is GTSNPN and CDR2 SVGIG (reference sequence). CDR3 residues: CAWSSLANTGELFF. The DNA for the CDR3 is TGTGCCTGGAGTTCCCTAGCAAACACCGGGGAGCTGTTTTTT.

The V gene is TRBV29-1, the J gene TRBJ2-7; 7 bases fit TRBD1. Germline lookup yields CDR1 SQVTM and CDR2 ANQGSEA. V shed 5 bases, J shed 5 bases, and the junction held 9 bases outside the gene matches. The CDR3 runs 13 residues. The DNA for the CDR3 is TGCAGCGTTTACCAGACAGGGAGACACGAGCAGTACTTC. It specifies CSVYQTGRHEQYF.

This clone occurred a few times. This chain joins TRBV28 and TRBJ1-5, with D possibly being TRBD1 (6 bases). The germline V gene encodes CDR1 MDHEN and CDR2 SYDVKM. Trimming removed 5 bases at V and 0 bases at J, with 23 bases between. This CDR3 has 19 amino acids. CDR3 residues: CASSLPNLRGAYSNQPQHF. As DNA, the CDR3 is TGTGCCAGCAGTCTTCCTAACCTACGGGGGGCCTATAGCAATCAGCCCCAGCATTTT.

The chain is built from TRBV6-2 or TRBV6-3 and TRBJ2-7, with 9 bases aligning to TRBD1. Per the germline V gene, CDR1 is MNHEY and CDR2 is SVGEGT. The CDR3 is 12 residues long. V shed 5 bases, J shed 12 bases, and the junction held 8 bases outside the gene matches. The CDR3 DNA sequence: TGTGCCAGCAGTCAGCCACCGGGACAGGGGTACTTC. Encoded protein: CASSQPPGQGYF.

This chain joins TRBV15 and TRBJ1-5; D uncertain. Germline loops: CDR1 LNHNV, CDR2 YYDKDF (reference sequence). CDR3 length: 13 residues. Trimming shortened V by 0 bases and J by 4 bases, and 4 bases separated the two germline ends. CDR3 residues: CATSRDRNQPQHF. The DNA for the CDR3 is TGTGCCACCAGCAGAGATCGGAATCAGCCCCAGCATTTT.